These 23 T cell receptor beta chains were all obtained from the same sample, sequenced in a study of EBV T-cell therapy then PD-1 blockade in nasopharyngeal carcinoma. The treatment: AdE1-LMPpoly-expanded autologous EBV-specific T-cell therapy followed by anti-PD-1 nivolumab. No antigen is known for these receptors. Data came from immunoSEQ multiplex PCR; TCRdb stores just in-frame clones and leaves some out. The repertoire holds roughly 22,000 clones, with 82% as singletons. The starting material was CD8+ T cells from blood, obtained at day -245 from a patient whose treatment included autologous EBV-specific T cells and nivolumab. The receptors were gathered from a man aged 35 to 55 with nasopharyngeal carcinoma.

The chain links TRBV7-9 to TRBJ2-1, with D perhaps matching TRBD1 (5 bases). The CDR3 covers 11 residues. V was cut by 1 base and J by 14 bases, with 9 bases left in between. In germline, CDR1 is SEHNR, CDR2 FQNEAQ (reference sequence). This chain's CDR3 is CASSLGQGKFF. The CDR3 nucleotides are TGTGCCAGCAGCTTAGGGCAGGGAAAGTTCTTC.

CDR3 in DNA: TGTGCCAGTAGTATAGTTCCCAGGAGGACTCGGGGAGGCATTGTCTATGGCTACACCTTC. Residues: CASSIVPRRTRGGIVYGYTF. This rearrangement joins TRBV19 to TRBJ1-2, with D hard to call. Trimming removed 1 base from V and 4 bases from J, with 28 bases in between. Looked up from germline, CDR1 is LNHDA and CDR2 is SQIVND (reference sequence). This CDR3 has 20 residues.

This chain connects TRBV4-1 to TRBJ2-1; 9 bases fit TRBD1. CDR1 and CDR2 from the germline V gene are MGHRA and YSYEKL. The CDR3 consists of 15 residues. The V and J ends lost 4 bases and 2 bases, in that order; junction bases with no gene match: 3. The CDR3 nucleotides read TGCGCCAGCAGCCCAGGACAGGGGACCTACAATGAGCAGTTCTTC. Amino acid sequence: CASSPGQGTYNEQFF.

This CDR3 is CASSPDRDTAFF. In nucleotides, the CDR3 is TGTGCCAGCAGCCCGGACCGGGACACAGCTTTCTTT. V gene TRBV6-2 or TRBV6-3 combines with J gene TRBJ1-1, with TRBD1 as a possible D gene (6 bases). The length of the CDR3 is 12 residues. With 6 bases removed from V and 10 bases from J, the gap between germline ends came to 15 bases. CDR1 MNHEY and CDR2 SVGEGT come from the germline V gene.

With regard to this clone: Other DNA sequences in this sample translate to the same CDR3. This rearrangement joins TRBV7-9 to TRBJ2-1; D gene unclear. The CDR3 loop spans 14 amino acids. The germline V and J ends were trimmed by 0 bases and 0 bases, with 3 bases remaining between them. Germline V lookup: CDR1 SEHNR, CDR2 FQNEAQ (reference sequence). The CDR3 DNA is TGTGCCAGCAGCTTAGCCGGCTCCTACAATGAGCAGTTCTTC. Protein: CASSLAGSYNEQFF.

The V gene is TRBV6-2 or TRBV6-3, the J gene TRBJ2-2, with D tentatively TRBD2 (6 bases). This CDR3 region has 13 residues. The V end was cut by 2 bases, the J end by 6 bases, with 7 bases between. Looked up from germline, CDR1 is MNHEY and CDR2 is SVGEGT. CDR3: CASSYGEAGELFF. DNA of the CDR3: TGTGCCAGCAGTTACGGGGAGGCCGGGGAGCTGTTTTTT.

The J gene is TRBJ1-1, the V gene TRBV13, with no clear D. V was trimmed by 1 base and J by 1 base, leaving 7 bases between them. Germline V lookup: CDR1 PRHDT, CDR2 FYEKMQ (reference sequence). This CDR3 is built from 14 residues. The CDR3 here is CASSLDRPNTEAFF. The CDR3 bases are TGTGCCAGCAGCTTAGACCGCCCGAACACTGAAGCTTTCTTT.

This clone was found once. The chain combines TRBV6-4 with TRBJ2-1, with D hard to call. Trimming took 4 bases from V and 5 from J, leaving 9 bases between them. CDR3 size: 13 residues. Per germline, CDR1 MRHNA and CDR2 SNTAGT. CDR3 DNA sequence: TGTGCCAGCAGTGGAACCCCACACAATGAGCAGTTCTTC. Translated, it gives CASSGTPHNEQFF.

The rearrangement uses TRBV6-4 and TRBJ2-3; tentatively, D is TRBD1 or TRBD2 (5 bases each). The V gene's germline CDR1 is MRHNA and CDR2 SNTAGT. V was clipped by 4 bases and J by 1 base, with 15 bases between them. This CDR3 has 16 residues. CDR3 nucleotides: TGTGCCAGCAGTGTTGGGGACCTGGACGGCACAGATACGCAGTATTTT. Amino acid sequence: CASSVGDLDGTDTQYF.

This chain joins TRBV5-1 and TRBJ2-7, with 10 nucleotides matching TRBD1. Trimming cost V 4 bases and J 4 bases; bases outside gene matches: 11. The CDR3 runs to 16 residues. Germline V gives CDR1 SGHRS, CDR2 YFSETQ. The CDR3 reads CASSPFFGTGDYEQYF. DNA for the CDR3: TGCGCCAGCAGCCCCTTTTTTGGGACAGGGGATTACGAGCAGTACTTC.

The rearrangement links TRBV29-1 to TRBJ1-1; D is undetermined. The germline gives CDR1 SQVTM, CDR2 ANQGSEA. The CDR3 is 12 residues long. V shed 7 bases and J shed 1 base, with 10 bases lying between them. CDR3 region: CSGEVENTEAFF. CDR3 sequence (DNA): TGCAGCGGCGAGGTGGAGAACACTGAAGCTTTCTTT.

CDR3 sequence reads: CASSLYEPNTGELFF. The DNA of the CDR3 is TGTGCCAGCAGCTTGTATGAACCGAACACCGGGGAGCTGTTTTTT. The chain combines TRBV27 with TRBJ2-2; D is uncertain. The germline V gene encodes CDR1 MNHEY and CDR2 SMNVEV (reference sequence). The CDR3 covers 15 residues. V was trimmed by 6 bases and J by 0 bases, leaving 11 bases between them.

The genes are TRBV9 and TRBJ2-1; 8 bases match TRBD2. Germline V gene data show CDR1 as SGDLS and CDR2 as YYNGEE. The CDR3 covers 12 residues. With 4 bases clipped from V and 9 bases from J, the junction kept 3 bases outside the gene matches. This CDR3 is CASSPRGGEQFF. DNA of the CDR3: TGTGCCAGCAGCCCCCGGGGGGGTGAGCAGTTCTTC.

The chain joins TRBV19 to TRBJ2-7; 7 nucleotides align to TRBD1. The CDR3 sequence is 15 residues long. With 5 bases clipped from V and 3 bases from J, the junction kept 10 bases outside the gene matches. The germline V gene has CDR1 LNHDA and CDR2 SQIVND (reference sequence). CDR3 region: CASSFGQAAYYEQYF. As DNA, the CDR3 is TGTGCCAGTAGTTTCGGACAGGCCGCTTACTACGAGCAGTACTTC.

V and J are TRBV24-1 and TRBJ2-2; the D gene is possibly TRBD1 (6 bases). Germline lookup yields CDR1 KGHDR and CDR2 SFDVKD. The germline V and J ends were trimmed by 0 bases and 3 bases, with 10 bases remaining between them. This CDR3 contains 16 residues. CDR3 bases: TGTGCCACCAGTGATTTGAACCAGGGGCACACCGGGGAGCTGTTTTTT. Amino acid sequence: CATSDLNQGHTGELFF.

The chain employs TRBV6-4 and TRBJ2-2, with D possibly matching TRBD1 (5 bases). Trimming cost V 0 bases and J 6 bases, with 5 bases left between them. CDR1 and CDR2 (germline): MRHNA, SNTAGT. The CDR3 length is 13 residues. The CDR3 region has the DNA TGTGCCAGCAGTGACTCACAGGCCGGGGAGCTGTTTTTT. Translating it yields CASSDSQAGELFF.

This chain joins TRBV5-1 and TRBJ2-7; tentatively, D is TRBD1 or TRBD2 (6 bases each). Trimming removed 0 bases from V and 5 bases from J, with 12 bases in between. Germline CDR1 and CDR2: SGHRS and YFSETQ. There are 14 residues in the CDR3. DNA for the CDR3: TGCGCCAGCAGCTTGGAGGGGGGTAGCCACGAGCAGTACTTC. Translation: CASSLEGGSHEQYF.

The sample holds a few counts of this clone. The genes are TRBV10-2 and TRBJ1-5; no clear D. V dropped 0 bases and J dropped 11 bases, with 14 bases sitting between them. Germline loops: CDR1 WSHSY, CDR2 SAAADI. This CDR3 has 14 residues. The CDR3 region has the DNA TGCGCCAGCAGTGAGTCGAGGTCCCGAAGGGCCCAGCATTTT. Translation: CASSESRSRRAQHF.

This chain links TRBV4-2 with TRBJ1-1; D gene uncertain. Germline V CDR1 and CDR2: LGHNA, YNFKEQ. The CDR3 has 15 residues. V was pared by 4 bases and J by 4 bases, with 16 bases between. The CDR3 loop is CASSLSLEVSTEAFF. The CDR3 DNA follows: TGTGCCAGCAGCCTGTCCCTCGAGGTGAGCACTGAAGCTTTCTTT.

This chain uses TRBV27 with TRBJ1-2; tentative D call: TRBD1 (6 bases). Germline-derived CDR1 and CDR2 are MNHEY and SMNVEV (reference sequence). The ends were cut back, 6 bases at V and 1 base at J, with 6 bases in the middle. This CDR3 spans 12 amino acids. The CDR3 sequence: CASRQGNYGYTF. The DNA for the CDR3 is TGTGCCAGCAGACAGGGTAACTATGGCTACACCTTC.

The chain is built from TRBV27 and TRBJ2-3, with D hard to call. Germline CDR1 is MNHEY and CDR2 is SMNVEV (reference sequence). This CDR3 is built from 13 residues. V gave up 3 bases and J gave up 2 bases, with 6 bases separating them. CDR3 sequence reads: CASSFVDTDTQYF. In DNA, the CDR3 is TGTGCCAGCAGTTTCGTGGACACAGATACGCAGTATTTT.

This clone was found once. The gene calls are TRBV4-3 and TRBJ1-4; D may be TRBD1 (5 bases). Trimming removed 3 bases from V and 3 bases from J, with 14 bases in between. The CDR3 contains 16 residues. Looked up from germline, CDR1 is LGHNA and CDR2 is YSLEER. This chain's CDR3 is CASSQSLRASNEKLFF. CDR3 in DNA: TGCGCCAGCAGCCAGTCGCTCAGGGCGTCTAATGAAAAACTGTTTTTT.

The chain carries TRBV6-4 and TRBJ2-1; TRBD2 matches at 13 bases. J was trimmed by 6 bases and V by 4 bases; bases with no gene match: 0. The CDR3 spans 14 residues. Per germline, CDR1 MRHNA and CDR2 SNTAGT. The CDR3 spells CASSGLAGGNEQFF. CDR3 coding DNA: TGTGCCAGCAGTGGACTAGCGGGGGGCAATGAGCAGTTCTTC.